The 14 T cell receptor beta chains listed next were all sequenced from one sample in a study of cytotoxic CD8 clonotypes in ibrutinib-treated CLL. Sequenced by immunoSEQ multiplex PCR; TCRdb stores in-frame clones only, minus some. This sample has around 250,000 clones; roughly 70% occur once, and the top ten carry 15% to 17%. Sequencing used PBMCs, obtained after 24 months of ibrutinib treatment. The receptors stem from a human donor with chronic lymphocytic leukemia.

The chain joins TRBV10-1 to TRBJ2-1, with 8 nucleotides matching TRBD2. With 11 bases clipped from V and 2 bases from J, the junction kept 11 bases outside the gene matches. The CDR3 loop spans 15 amino acids. Per germline, CDR1 WNHNN and CDR2 SYGVQD (reference sequence). The DNA of the CDR3 is TGCGCCGCCAAAACACTAGCGGATCCCTACAATGAGCAGTTCTTC. Amino acid sequence: CAAKTLADPYNEQFF.

J is TRBJ2-1 and V is TRBV4-2; D is ambiguous. V lost 0 bases, J lost 6 bases, and 6 bases lay in between. The CDR3 loop spans 13 amino acids. The germline V gene has CDR1 LGHNA and CDR2 YNFKEQ. CDR3 sequence (DNA): TGTGCCAGCAGCCAAGAGATAGTCAATGAGCAGTTCTTC. It encodes CASSQEIVNEQFF.

The rearrangement links TRBV18 to TRBJ2-7, with D hard to call. The germline gives CDR1 KGHSH, CDR2 LQKENI. The CDR3 length is 14 residues. Between the trimmed V and J ends, which lost 2 bases and 4 bases, there was a span of 12 bases. CDR3 residues: CASSPMAQTYEQYF. The CDR3 nucleotides are TGTGCCAGCTCACCAATGGCACAGACTTACGAGCAGTACTTC.

A few counts support this clone. The chain couples TRBV27 to TRBJ1-2, with 8 bases aligning to TRBD1. There are 13 residues in the CDR3. Unmatched junction bases numbered 6, after V lost 4 bases and J lost 8 bases. Germline lookup yields CDR1 MNHEY and CDR2 SMNVEV (reference sequence). CDR3 sequence (DNA): TGTGCCAGCAGTTCCACAGGGGGGGCCGGCTACACCTTC. Translated, it gives CASSSTGGAGYTF.

This sequence joins TRBV25-1 and TRBJ2-7, with 8 bases fitting TRBD1. Germline V lookup: CDR1 MGHDK, CDR2 SYGVNS. The CDR3 runs to 13 residues. V dropped 7 bases and J dropped 5; count of bases not matched to a gene: 7. This CDR3 is CASTGQGYHEQYF. CDR3 coding DNA: TGTGCCAGCACTGGACAGGGCTACCACGAGCAGTACTTC.

The chain links TRBV27 to TRBJ2-1, with D unclear. Germline-derived CDR1 and CDR2 are MNHEY and SMNVEV (reference sequence). V lost 4 bases and J 6 bases, leaving 13 bases between the germline ends. This CDR3 spans 14 amino acids. CDR3: CASSSILKANEQFF. The CDR3 DNA reads as TGTGCCAGCAGTTCTATTCTCAAGGCCAATGAGCAGTTCTTC.

This clone was recorded a few times. This chain joins TRBV9 and TRBJ2-1; no clear D gene. Germline CDR1 reads SGDLS; CDR2 reads YYNGEE. Trimming cost V 0 bases and J 10 bases, with 11 bases left between them. The CDR3 is 13 amino acids. CDR3 bases: TGTGCCAGCAGCGTAGCAGTCCGTGACGAGCAGTTCTTC. It encodes CASSVAVRDEQFF.

V is TRBV4-3 and J is TRBJ2-1; tentative D call: TRBD2 (6 bases). V shed 0 bases and J shed 6 bases, with 12 bases lying between them. There are 15 residues in the CDR3. Germline loops: CDR1 LGHNA, CDR2 YSLEER. CDR3 amino acids: CASSQEELAANEQFF. The DNA of the CDR3 is TGCGCCAGCAGCCAAGAAGAACTAGCAGCCAATGAGCAGTTCTTC.

The rearrangement joins TRBV6-5 to TRBJ2-1; the D gene could be TRBD1 or TRBD2 (5 bases each). CDR1 is MNHEY, CDR2 SVGAGI, per germline. The CDR3 extends over 13 amino acids. CDR3 sequence reads: CRQERGPYNEQFF. CDR3 bases: TGTCGTCAGGAGAGGGGTCCCTACAATGAGCAGTTCTTC.

V gene TRBV9 combines with J gene TRBJ2-5; TRBD2 aligns across 9 bases. The trim removed 2 bases at V and 5 bases at J, leaving 4 bases unmatched. Per the germline V gene, CDR1 is SGDLS and CDR2 is YYNGEE. The CDR3 runs 14 residues. This chain's CDR3 is CASSVSGSGETQYF. The CDR3 coding sequence is TGTGCCAGCAGCGTTAGCGGGAGTGGGGAGACCCAGTACTTC.

The chain joins TRBV25-1 to TRBJ2-7; D gene ambiguous. CDR3 length equals 15 residues. Germline assignment: CDR1 MGHDK and CDR2 SYGVNS. Trimming took 4 bases from V and 6 from J, leaving 19 bases between them. The chain's CDR3 is CASSADHSGLREQYF. CDR3 bases: TGTGCCAGCAGTGCCGACCACTCCGGGCTCCGCGAGCAGTACTTC.

The rearrangement joins TRBV2 to TRBJ1-5; D perhaps matches TRBD1 (6 bases). CDR1 and CDR2 (germline): SNHLY, FYNNEI. V gave up 11 bases and J gave up 4 bases, with 21 bases separating them. The CDR3 sequence is 15 residues long. The CDR3 DNA follows: TGTGCCGGTTCTCGGGGGCGCGAGGGAAATCAGCCCCAGCATTTT. Amino acid sequence: CAGSRGREGNQPQHF.

This chain uses TRBV5-5 with TRBJ2-3; 11 bases align to TRBD2. The CDR3 extends over 17 amino acids. The junction had 6 bases not matched to a gene; V was cut back by 0 bases and J by 3 bases. Germline V gene lookup returns CDR1 SGHKS and CDR2 YYEKEE (reference sequence). CDR3 loop: CASSLDLASGRTDTQYF. The CDR3 DNA reads as TGTGCCAGCAGCTTGGATCTGGCTAGCGGGAGGACAGATACGCAGTATTTT.

The rearrangement links TRBV13 to TRBJ1-1; maybe TRBD1 (5 bases). Germline CDR1 and CDR2: PRHDT and FYEKMQ (reference sequence). CDR3 length: 14 residues. Trimming cost V 3 bases and J 3 bases, with 11 bases left between them. CDR3 DNA sequence: TGTGCCAGCAGCTTTTGGGGGATCGACACTGAAGCTTTCTTT. Translated, it gives CASSFWGIDTEAFF.